This note documents a single T cell receptor (beta chain) sequence. The record originates from a study of shared clonotypes between healthy human individuals. The V end was cut by 2 bases, the J end by 2 bases, with 5 bases between. In germline, CDR1 is SGHNT, CDR2 YYREEE (reference sequence). This CDR3 spans 13 amino acids. Data came from immunoSEQ multiplex PCR; TCRdb stores just in-frame clones and leaves some out. The sample holds fewer than 2.5 million clones, roughly 93% seen once. The chain joins TRBV5-4 to TRBJ2-1; no clear D gene. The sequencing sample was made of naive CD4+ T cells from PBMCs. The subset was: CD45RA+ positively selected. The sequence was collected from a man between 18 and 29 years old in good health. Some clones in this sample may be carry-over from other donors' samples. CDR3: CASSLETYNEQFF. CDR3 nucleotides: TGTGCCAGCAGCTTAGAGACCTACAATGAGCAGTTCTTC. The full variable domain, in which reference TRBV5-4 and TRBJ2-1 provide the parts outside the CDR3, is ETGVTQSPTHLIKTRGQQVTLRCSSQSGHNTVSWYQQALGQGPQFIFQYYREEENGRGNFPPRFSGLQFPNYSSELNVNALELDDSALYLCASSLETYNEQFFGPGTRLTVL.